This T cell receptor beta chain is drawn from a study of CD8 T cells in ankylosing spondylitis. Germline V gives CDR1 SGHAT, CDR2 FQDESV (reference sequence). This CDR3 has 19 amino acids. Unmatched junction bases numbered 15, after V lost 4 bases and J lost 0 bases. TCRdb re-called the 5' RACE reads with MiXCR, one entry per CDR3 protein. The profile shows hundreds of thousands of distinct CDR3 sequences, more than 15% of them singletons. Findings of the study overall: A motif in TCR beta, a set of 8 or 9 highly homologous variants, appeared characteristic of ankylosing spondylitis blood.

This clonotype came up a few times. The antigen remains undetermined. The specimen sequenced was blood, either unsorted or a sorted T cell fraction (not recorded which). The TCR sequence derives from a male donor with ankylosing spondylitis. This chain links TRBV11-1 with TRBJ1-5, with TRBD1 matching over 7 bases. This chain's CDR3 is CASSSPPGTVDGSNQPQHF. In nucleotides, the CDR3 is TGTGCCAGCAGCTCACCTCCCGGGACAGTAGACGGTAGCAATCAGCCCCAGCATTTT.